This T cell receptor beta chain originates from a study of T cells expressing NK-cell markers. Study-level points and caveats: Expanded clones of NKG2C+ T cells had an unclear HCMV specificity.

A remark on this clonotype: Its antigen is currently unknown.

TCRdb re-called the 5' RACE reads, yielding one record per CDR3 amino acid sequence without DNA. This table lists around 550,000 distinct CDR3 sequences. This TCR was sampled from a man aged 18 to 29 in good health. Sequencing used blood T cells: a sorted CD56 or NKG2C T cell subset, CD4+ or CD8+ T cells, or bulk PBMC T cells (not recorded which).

The CDR3 sequence: CASSQARLAGDNEQFF. The V gene is TRBV4-2, the J gene TRBJ2-1; TCRdb names TRBD2, which stays unverified in the absence of DNA. The CDR3 length is 16 residues. CDR1 and CDR2 from the germline V gene are LGHNA and YNFKEQ.